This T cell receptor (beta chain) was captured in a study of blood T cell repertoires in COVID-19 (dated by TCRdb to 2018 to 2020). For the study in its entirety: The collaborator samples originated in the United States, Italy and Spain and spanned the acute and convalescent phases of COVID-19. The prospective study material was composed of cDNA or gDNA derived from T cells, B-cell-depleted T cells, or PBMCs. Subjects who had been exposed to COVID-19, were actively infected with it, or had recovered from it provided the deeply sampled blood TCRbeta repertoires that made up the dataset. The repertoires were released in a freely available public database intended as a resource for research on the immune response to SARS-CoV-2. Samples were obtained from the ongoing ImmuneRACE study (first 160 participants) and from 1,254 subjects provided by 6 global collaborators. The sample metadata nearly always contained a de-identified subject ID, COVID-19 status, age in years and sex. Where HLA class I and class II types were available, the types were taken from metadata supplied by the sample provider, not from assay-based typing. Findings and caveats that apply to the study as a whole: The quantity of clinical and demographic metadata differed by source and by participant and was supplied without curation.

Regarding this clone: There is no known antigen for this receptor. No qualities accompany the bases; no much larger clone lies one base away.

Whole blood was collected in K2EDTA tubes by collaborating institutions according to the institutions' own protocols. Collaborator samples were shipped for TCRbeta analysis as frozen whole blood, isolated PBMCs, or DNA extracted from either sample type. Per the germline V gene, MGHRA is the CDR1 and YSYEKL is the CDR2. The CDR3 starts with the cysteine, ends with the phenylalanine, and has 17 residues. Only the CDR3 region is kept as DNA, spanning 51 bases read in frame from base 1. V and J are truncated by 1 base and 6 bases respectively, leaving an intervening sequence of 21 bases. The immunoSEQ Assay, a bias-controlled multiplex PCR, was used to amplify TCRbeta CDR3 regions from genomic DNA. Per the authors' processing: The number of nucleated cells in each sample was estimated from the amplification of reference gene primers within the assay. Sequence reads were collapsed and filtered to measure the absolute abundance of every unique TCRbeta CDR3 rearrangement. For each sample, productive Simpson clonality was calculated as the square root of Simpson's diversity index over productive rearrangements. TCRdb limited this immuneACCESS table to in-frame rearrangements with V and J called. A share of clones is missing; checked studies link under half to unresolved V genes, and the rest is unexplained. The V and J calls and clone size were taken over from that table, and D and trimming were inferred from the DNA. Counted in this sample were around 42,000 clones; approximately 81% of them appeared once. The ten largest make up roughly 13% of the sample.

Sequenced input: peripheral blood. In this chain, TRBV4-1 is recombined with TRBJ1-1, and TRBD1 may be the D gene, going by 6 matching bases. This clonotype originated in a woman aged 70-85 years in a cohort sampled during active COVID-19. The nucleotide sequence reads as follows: TGCGCCAGCAGCCAAGCAAACCTGGGGGCGTCCCCCGCTGAAGCTTTCTTT. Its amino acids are CASSQANLGASPAEAFF.